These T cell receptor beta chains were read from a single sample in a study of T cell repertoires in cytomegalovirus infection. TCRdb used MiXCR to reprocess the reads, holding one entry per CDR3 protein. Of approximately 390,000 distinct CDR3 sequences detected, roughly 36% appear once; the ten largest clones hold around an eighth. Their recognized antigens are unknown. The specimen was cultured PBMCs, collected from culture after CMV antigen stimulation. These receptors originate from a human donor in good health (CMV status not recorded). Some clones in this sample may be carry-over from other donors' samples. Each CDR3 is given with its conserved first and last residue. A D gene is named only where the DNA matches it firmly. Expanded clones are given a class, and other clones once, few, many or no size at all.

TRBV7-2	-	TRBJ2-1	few	CASSLERSRNEQFF	TGTGCCAGCAGCTTAGAACGGAGCCGCAATGAGCAGTTCTTC
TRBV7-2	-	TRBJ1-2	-	CASSQSLQGYGYTF	TGTGCCAGCAGCCAAAGCCTCCAGGGCTATGGCTACACCTTC
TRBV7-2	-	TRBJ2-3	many	CASSLEGLSTDTQYF	TGTGCCAGCAGCTTAGAGGGCCTAAGCACAGATACGCAGTATTTT
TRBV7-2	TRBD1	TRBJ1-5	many	CASSLARGPNQPQHF	TGTGCCAGCAGCTTAGCCAGGGGGCCCAATCAGCCCCAGCATTTT
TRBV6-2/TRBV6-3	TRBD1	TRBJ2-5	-	CASSEFDVTGAGETQYF	TGTGCCAGCAGTGAGTTTGACGTGACAGGGGCAGGGGAGACCCAGTACTTC
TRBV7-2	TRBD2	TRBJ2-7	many	CASSRLAGGGDEQYF	TGTGCCAGCAGCCGACTAGCGGGAGGAGGCGACGAGCAGTACTTC
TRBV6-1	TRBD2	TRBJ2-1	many	CASSARRTSGSNEQFF	TGTGCCAGCAGTGCCCGGCGGACTAGCGGGAGTAATGAGCAGTTCTTC
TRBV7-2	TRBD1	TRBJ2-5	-	CASSPTGTGGETQYF	TGTGCCAGCAGCCCTACCGGGACAGGGGGAGAGACCCAGTACTTC
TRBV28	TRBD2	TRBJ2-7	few	CASTASPGLAASYEQYF	TGTGCCAGCACCGCTTCTCCGGGACTAGCGGCTTCCTACGAGCAGTACTTC
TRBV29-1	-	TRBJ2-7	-	CSAGGLGATYEQYF	TGCAGCGCCGGGGGGCTTGGGGCGACCTACGAGCAGTACTTC
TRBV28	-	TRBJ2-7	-	CASSPTSYEQYF	TGTGCCAGCAGTCCAACTTCCTACGAGCAGTACTTC
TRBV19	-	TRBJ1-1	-	CASRGSLNTEAFF	TGTGCCAGTAGGGGTTCTTTGAACACTGAAGCTTTCTTT